Presented here are 26 T cell receptor beta chains from one specimen sequenced in a study of shared clonotypes between healthy human individuals. TCRdb keeps only in-frame clones here, not all; method: immunoSEQ multiplex PCR. The repertoire has more than 2,000,000 clones, just over 90% of them found once; the top ten carry under 0.45%. Sequencing was carried out using naive CD4+ T cells from PBMCs. Subset reported: CD45RA+ positively selected. Receptors originate from a man aged 18 to 29 in good health. Some clones in this sample may be carry-over from other donors' samples.

The genes are TRBV6-6 and TRBJ1-1, with D perhaps matching TRBD1 (6 bases). CDR3 length: 13 residues. The ends were cut back, 7 bases at V and 1 base at J, with 10 bases in the middle. Germline values: CDR1 MNHNY, CDR2 SVGAGI (reference sequence). CDR3 in DNA: TGTGCCAGCACTTTACAGGGGAACACTGAAGCTTTCTTT. Translating it yields CASTLQGNTEAFF.

The chain is built from TRBV28 and TRBJ1-2; D gene uncertain. The CDR3 has 14 residues. Germline V gene sequence: CDR1 MDHEN, CDR2 SYDVKM. Trimming took off 2 bases at V and 3 bases at J, with 10 bases between the two ends. The CDR3 spells CASSLPDGDYGYTF. CDR3 DNA: TGTGCCAGCAGTTTACCCGATGGGGACTATGGCTACACCTTC.

This rearrangement joins TRBV6-1 to TRBJ2-1; weak D call: TRBD2 (5 bases). Germline values: CDR1 MNHNS, CDR2 SASEGT. The CDR3 extends over 14 amino acids. Trimming left V 7 bases short and J 1 base short, with 11 bases between. DNA for the CDR3: TGTGCCAGCACCTCCAGCGGTTCCTACAATGAGCAGTTCTTC. It is translated as CASTSSGSYNEQFF.

This sequence joins TRBV7-3 and TRBJ1-1; maybe TRBD1 (6 bases). Germline CDR1 reads SGHTA; CDR2 reads FQGTGA. Trimming removed 5 bases from V and 5 bases from J, with 12 bases in between. The CDR3 spans 13 residues. DNA of the CDR3: TGTGCCAGCAGCACCGGACAGATAACTGAAGCTTTCTTT. It specifies CASSTGQITEAFF.

Notes on this clone: Its ends do not fully match the called genes, so a read error is possible. V gene TRBV30 combines with J gene TRBJ1-5, with 11 bases identical to TRBD1. Germline CDR1 GTSNPN, CDR2 SVGIG (reference sequence). The CDR3 sequence is 15 residues long. CDR3 amino acids: CAWRGQGASNQLQHF. As DNA, the CDR3 is TGTGCCTGGAGAGGACAGGGGGCTAGCAATCAGCTCCAGCATTTT.

V gene TRBV29-1 combines with J gene TRBJ2-3; D remains ambiguous. The CDR3 totals 14 residues. Trimming cost V 3 bases and J 3 bases, with 13 bases left between them. The germline gives CDR1 SQVTM, CDR2 ANQGSEA. CDR3: CSVDVGWGTDTQYF. As DNA, the CDR3 is TGCAGCGTTGATGTCGGGTGGGGAACAGATACGCAGTATTTT.

The chain combines TRBV4-1 with TRBJ1-4; D ambiguous. Looked up from germline, CDR1 is MGHRA and CDR2 is YSYEKL. V was clipped by 4 bases and J by 7 bases, with 16 bases between them. CDR3 length equals 15 residues. CDR3 amino acids: CASSPLTAGGEKLFF. CDR3 bases: TGCGCCAGCAGCCCCTTAACGGCAGGCGGTGAAAAACTGTTTTTT.

J is TRBJ2-1 and V is TRBV19; D might be TRBD1 (5 bases). The CDR3 covers 11 residues. Germline V CDR1 and CDR2: LNHDA, SQIVND (reference sequence). The CDR3 bases are TGTGGGGTAGGGGACTACAATGAGCAGTTCTTC. It yields the protein CGVGDYNEQFF.

The chain couples TRBV14 to TRBJ1-4; D remains unclear. This CDR3 spans 16 amino acids. The germline V gene encodes CDR1 SGHDN and CDR2 FVKESK. V was shortened by 7 bases and J by 3 bases, with 18 bases between the two germline ends. This CDR3 reads CASTRRADRANEKLFF. CDR3 nucleotide sequence: TGTGCCAGCACCCGTAGGGCGGATAGGGCTAATGAAAAACTGTTTTTT.

The rearrangement links TRBV11-2 to TRBJ1-4; 11 nucleotides line up with TRBD1. From germline, CDR1 is SGHAT and CDR2 FQNNGV. The junction had 9 bases not matched to a gene; V was cut back by 5 bases and J by 10 bases. The CDR3 is 15 residues long. CDR3 protein: CASSPLSGQGGKLFF. CDR3 nucleotide sequence: TGTGCCAGCAGCCCCCTCTCGGGACAGGGGGGAAAACTGTTTTTT.

The V gene is TRBV30, the J gene TRBJ1-3; D gene ambiguous. Trimming took off 4 bases at V and 0 bases at J, with 13 bases between the two ends. This CDR3 has 15 amino acids. Germline CDR1 GTSNPN, CDR2 SVGIG (reference sequence). The CDR3 DNA sequence: TGTGCCTGGAAATTGTTAGGAACCTCTGGAAACACCATATATTTT. This gives the protein CAWKLLGTSGNTIYF.

Only a few counts were recorded for this clone. J is TRBJ1-2 and V is TRBV9; D not resolved. This CDR3 contains 10 residues. Trimming removed 5 bases from V and 10 bases from J, with 9 bases in between. Germline-derived CDR1 and CDR2 are SGDLS and YYNGEE. CDR3 loop: CASRGGDYTF. The CDR3 bases are TGTGCCAGCAGGGGCGGCGACTACACCTTC.

V and J are TRBV29-1 and TRBJ1-1; TRBD1 matches at 7 bases. CDR3 size: 12 residues. After removal of 6 bases from V and 2 bases from J, the junction contained 3 bases not matched to a gene. Per germline, CDR1 SQVTM and CDR2 ANQGSEA. CDR3 protein: CSVDRFNTEAFF. The DNA for the CDR3 is TGCAGCGTGGACAGGTTCAACACTGAAGCTTTCTTT.

For this clone: Other nucleotide sequences in the sample specify the same CDR3. The gene calls are TRBV5-4 and TRBJ1-1, with a possible D match to TRBD1 (6 bases). This CDR3 region has 14 residues. The ends were cut back, 4 bases at V and 1 base at J, with 11 bases in the middle. Per the germline V gene, CDR1 is SGHNT and CDR2 is YYREEE (reference sequence). CDR3 sequence: CASSPRTANTEAFF. The CDR3 DNA is TGTGCCAGCAGCCCCCGGACAGCGAACACTGAAGCTTTCTTT.

V usage is TRBV27 and J usage is TRBJ1-6; D gene unclear. Per the germline V gene, CDR1 is MNHEY and CDR2 is SMNVEV (reference sequence). The V end lost 6 bases, the J end lost 8 bases, and 11 bases lay between the germline ends. This CDR3 contains 13 residues. In nucleotides, the CDR3 is TGTGCCAGCAGCTTGGGTTCCCATTCACCCCTCCACTTT. It yields the protein CASSLGSHSPLHF.

With respect to this clone: The junction differs from germline at one of its ends, possibly a read error. The chain has TRBV11-2 and TRBJ2-3, with TRBD1 identical over 9 bases. Germline V gene sequence: CDR1 SGHAT, CDR2 FQNNGV. CDR3 length: 14 amino acids. The CDR3 DNA sequence: TGTGCCAGCAGCCCAAAGGAGGGGACAGGGAAGACCTTCTTT. It is translated as CASSPKEGTGKTFF.

V and J are TRBV27 and TRBJ2-7, with D tentatively TRBD1 or TRBD2 (5 bases each). The CDR3 consists of 15 residues. V was trimmed by 5 bases and J by 6 bases, leaving 20 bases between them. Germline-derived CDR1 and CDR2 are MNHEY and SMNVEV (reference sequence). The CDR3 here is CASSIRHGETGEQYF. CDR3 DNA: TGTGCCAGCAGTATAAGACACGGGGAAACAGGCGAGCAGTACTTC.

The genes are TRBV7-4 and TRBJ1-5, with 8 bases that match TRBD1. Trimming took 5 bases from V and 6 from J; bases not matched to a gene: 12. This CDR3 has 16 amino acids. Germline CDR1 is SGHVT and CDR2 is SQSDAQ. The CDR3 reads CASSPGAGGAGQPQHF. The CDR3 nucleotides are TGTGCCAGCAGCCCTGGTGCAGGGGGCGCGGGTCAGCCCCAGCATTTT.

V and J are TRBV28 and TRBJ1-5; D is undetermined. Trimming pared 7 bases from V and 3 bases from J, leaving 13 bases between. The CDR3 loop spans 14 amino acids. Germline CDR1 MDHEN, CDR2 SYDVKM. CDR3 sequence reads: CASNRVSLNQPQHF. CDR3 DNA sequence: TGTGCCAGCAATCGGGTAAGCCTCAATCAGCCCCAGCATTTT.

The genes are TRBV28 and TRBJ2-2; a possible D gene is TRBD1 (6 bases). There are 15 residues in the CDR3. Germline-derived CDR1 and CDR2 are MDHEN and SYDVKM. Trimming removed 7 bases at V and 5 bases at J, with 17 bases between. The CDR3 DNA is TGTGCCAGCAAAAGTCCAGGGGCCCCAACCGGGGAGCTGTTTTTT. Translating gives CASKSPGAPTGELFF.

V gene TRBV9 combines with J gene TRBJ2-6, with no clear D. The CDR3 extends over 14 amino acids. V shed 0 bases and J shed 8 bases, with 9 bases lying between them. Germline lookup yields CDR1 SGDLS and CDR2 YYNGEE. The CDR3 DNA reads as TGTGCCAGCAGCGTAGACCTCTCGTCCAACGTCCTGACTTTC. It yields the protein CASSVDLSSNVLTF.

This sequence joins TRBV18 and TRBJ2-7; 7 bases align to TRBD2. Trimming removed 3 bases from V and 6 bases from J; junction bases left unmatched: 14. Germline V gives CDR1 KGHSH, CDR2 LQKENI. The CDR3 loop spans 16 amino acids. The CDR3 DNA follows: TGTGCCAGCTCACCCAACCTAGGGGAGGGATCTCTCGAGCAGTACTTC. Translation: CASSPNLGEGSLEQYF.

The CDR3 nucleotides read TGCGCCAGGAGGGGGAGCGAGCAGTACTTC. This translates into CARRGSEQYF. The chain is built from TRBV10-1 and TRBJ2-7, with a tentative D call TRBD1 (6 bases). Germline V CDR1 and CDR2: WNHNN, SYGVQD (reference sequence). V lost 9 bases and J 6 bases, leaving 9 bases between the germline ends. CDR3 length: 10 amino acids.

This clone appeared a few times. The CDR3 DNA sequence: TGTGCCAGCCGAGACAGTGAGGCCCGACTCGGCACCTTC. Translated, it gives CASRDSEARLGTF. This chain joins TRBV10-3 and TRBJ1-2, with D tentatively TRBD1 (5 bases). The CDR3 has 13 residues. V was cut by 10 bases and J by 13 bases, with 25 bases left in between. The germline V gene encodes CDR1 ENHRY and CDR2 SYGVKD.

The genes are TRBV6-6 and TRBJ1-3, with D uncertain. CDR1 and CDR2 from the germline V gene are MNHNY and SVGAGI (reference sequence). The CDR3 has 14 amino acids. V lost 7 bases to trimming and J lost 0 bases, with 10 bases between them. The CDR3, as DNA: TGTGCCAGCACCCCACAGATCTCTGGAAACACCATATATTTT. Residues: CASTPQISGNTIYF.

The genes are TRBV6-1 and TRBJ2-1, with 7 nucleotides matching TRBD1. This CDR3 region has 15 residues. Germline lookup yields CDR1 MNHNS and CDR2 SASEGT. The V and J ends lost 7 bases and 3 bases, in that order; junction bases with no gene match: 9. CDR3 bases: TGTGCCAGCACCGTGACAGGGCTGGGCTACAATGAGCAGTTCTTC. Translated, it gives CASTVTGLGYNEQFF.